The source of this T cell receptor beta chain is a study of immune characteristics of hereditary and idiopathic chronic pancreatitis. Study-wide context: Local immune cells and TCRbeta repertoires in the pancreas were profiled in this study for hereditary and idiopathic chronic pancreatitis, with control organ donor pancreases used for comparison. In total, about 5 control pancreases, roughly 7 hereditary chronic pancreatitis pancreases and roughly six idiopathic chronic pancreatitis pancreases underwent TCRbeta sequencing. The gDNA-based approach was selected because the approach required minimal in vitro experimental manipulation of T cells infiltrating the pancreas.

The CDR3 has 14 amino acids, counting the end cysteine and phenylalanine. Just the 42-base CDR3 DNA is kept, in frame starting at base 1. The CDR1 and CDR2 encoded by the germline V gene are SGDLS and YYNGEE. V and J lose 0 bases and 6 bases, and a span of 10 bases separates them. A note on this clone: Its cognate antigen has yet to be identified. Qualities for individual bases were not recorded, and no much larger clone is one base off.

The investigation overall reported the following: Chronic pancreatitis caused by alcohol use was excluded from the study. Significantly increased TCRbeta repertoire diversity and reduced clonality were observed in both chronic pancreatitis groups relative to controls. Differences in Vbeta-Jbeta gene family usage, including TRBV10, TRBV19, TRBV23 and TRBV5, were found between hereditary and idiopathic chronic pancreatitis.

Library prep was done by the immunoSEQ multiplex PCR assay. The TCRbeta CDR3 region and adjacent sequences were amplified and sequenced from pancreatic genomic DNA. As for the original processing: Productive clonality and productive rearrangement counts were measured along with repertoire diversity, which was expressed as a mean normalized Shannon-Wiener index. Control and chronic pancreatitis repertoire metrics were compared by means of the nonparametric Mann-Whitney U test. A shared clonotype was defined as a CDR3beta sequence with the same amino acid composition and length across subjects. What TCRdb holds here is the immuneACCESS table cut down to in-frame rearrangements. Part of the clones is not present; checked against another copy, under half of the missing clones reflect an unresolved V gene, and the others are unexplained. The V and J calls and clone size come from that table; D and trimming were worked out from the DNA. The sample table lists about 390 clones, about 71% of them with a count of one. Together, the top ten hold around 45% of the sample.

Control pancreas tissue was obtained from deceased organ donors without known pancreatic disease and went through the same islet isolation procedure as patient tissue. For TCRbeta sequencing, genomic DNA was extracted directly from bulk pancreas tissue, without T cell sorting. At two US centers, pancreas tissues from patients and organ donors were collected on a consecutive basis. The V and J genes are TRBV9 and TRBJ2-1; no D segment can be confidently identified. This receptor was obtained from a human donor who was a deceased organ donor serving as a healthy control. The material sequenced was pancreas tissue. The CDR3 amino acid sequence is: CASSVESSPNEQFF. The sequenced DNA is TGTGCCAGCAGCGTAGAGTCCTCACCCAATGAGCAGTTCTTC. This CDR3, with the reference TRBV9 and TRBJ2-1 proteins standing in past its ends, gives the full variable domain DSGVTQTPKHLITATGQRVTLRCSPRSGDLSVYWYQQSLDQGLQFLIQYYNGEERAKGNILERFSAQQFPDLHSELNLSSLELGDSALYFCASSVESSPNEQFFGPGTRLTVL.